This T cell receptor (beta chain) appears in the sequencing data of a study of breast tumors, draining lymph nodes, adjacent tissues. Findings of the study overall: Tumor T cell lymph node origin was a supported hypothesis, not proven. Findings are consistent with lymph node origin and intratumoral expansion of most tumor T cells.

TCRdb re-analysed the multiplex PCR reads in MiXCR, keeping a single row per CDR3 protein. The repertoire holds 30,000 to 35,000 distinct CDR3 sequences, with roughly 63% as singletons. This clonotype was seen ten or more times. Antigen unknown. CDR3 size: 22 residues. Germline V gene data show CDR1 as SGHAT and CDR2 as FQDESV (reference sequence). V shed 5 bases and J 7 bases; nucleotides not matched to a gene: 23. The origin of this receptor is a female donor with breast cancer. Some clones in this sample may be carry-over from other donors' samples. V gene TRBV11-1 combines with J gene TRBJ2-1, with TRBD2 matching over 16 bases. Material for sequencing was breast tumor tissue. CDR3 nucleotide sequence: TGTGCCAGCAGCCCGGGAGGGTGGCGGCAGGGACTAGCGGGAGGGCCAGGGAATGAGCAGTTCTTC. It codes for CASSPGGWRQGLAGGPGNEQFF.